The clone carrying this T cell receptor (beta chain) was seen a handful of times. The antigen is undetermined. The Oncomine TCR Beta short-read assay was applied to DNA of cultured CD4+ T cells. TCRdb analysed the PCR reads with MiXCR anew, one entry per CDR3 protein. The repertoire includes more than 9,000 distinct CDR3 sequences, approximately 67% of them detected once, and approximately 33% sits in the top ten. The sample comes from a study of vaccination and CD4 T cells after COVID-19. For the study at large: Post-diagnosis, post-COVID samples were collected after a median roughly 100 days, ranging 35 to 161. Samples after vaccination came a median approximately 70 days past dose two, ranging 14 to 241. Researchers treated cells with overlapping spike peptides taken from SARS-CoV-2, HCoV-NL63, HCoV-OC43 and HCoV-229E.

The treatment denotes: approximately 11-day PBMC culture with coronavirus spike peptide pools or control peptides (ViraFEST assay). The CDR3 has 15 residues. The germline CDR1 and CDR2 sequences are MNHEY and SMNVEV (reference sequence). V lost 0 bases, J lost 8 bases, and 3 bases stayed unmatched. The receptor comes from a human donor who had recovered from COVID-19. Material: CD4+ T cells from blood, cultured in vitro. The genes are TRBV27 and TRBJ1-6; 8 nucleotides match TRBD1. The CDR3 region has the DNA TGTGCCAGCAGTTTATCTGGACAGGGCTATTCACCCCTCCACTTT. It yields the protein CASSLSGQGYSPLHF.